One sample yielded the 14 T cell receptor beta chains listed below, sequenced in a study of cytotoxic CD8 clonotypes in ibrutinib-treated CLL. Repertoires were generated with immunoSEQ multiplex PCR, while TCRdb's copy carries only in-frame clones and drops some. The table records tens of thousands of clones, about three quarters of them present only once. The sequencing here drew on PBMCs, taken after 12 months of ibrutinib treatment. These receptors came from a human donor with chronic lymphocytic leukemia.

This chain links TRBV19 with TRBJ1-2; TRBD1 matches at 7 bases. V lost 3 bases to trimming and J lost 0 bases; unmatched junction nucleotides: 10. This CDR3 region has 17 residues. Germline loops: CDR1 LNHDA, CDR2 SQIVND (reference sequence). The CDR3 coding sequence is TGTGCCAGTAGTATCTCTACAGGGGCCTCAGCTAACTATGGCTACACCTTC. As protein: CASSISTGASANYGYTF.

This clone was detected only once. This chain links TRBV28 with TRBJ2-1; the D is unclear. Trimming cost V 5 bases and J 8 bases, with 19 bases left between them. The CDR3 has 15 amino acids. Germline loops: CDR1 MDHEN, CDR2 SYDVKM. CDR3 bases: TGTGCCAGCAGTCCCTCGGGCCTCCCCCGGTATGAGCAGTTCTTC. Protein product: CASSPSGLPRYEQFF. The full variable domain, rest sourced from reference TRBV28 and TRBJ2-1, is DVKVTQSSRYLVKRTGEKVFLECVQDMDHENMFWYRQDPGLGLRLIYFSYDVKMKEKGDIPEGYSVSREKKERFSLILESASTNQTSMYLCASSPSGLPRYEQFFGPGTRLTVL.

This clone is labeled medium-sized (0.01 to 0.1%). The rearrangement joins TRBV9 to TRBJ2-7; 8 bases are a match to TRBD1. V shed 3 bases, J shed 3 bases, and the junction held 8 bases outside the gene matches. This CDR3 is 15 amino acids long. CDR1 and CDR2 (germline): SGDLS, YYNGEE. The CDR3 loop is CASSAARQGNYEQYF. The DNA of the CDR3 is TGTGCCAGCAGCGCCGCCAGACAGGGGAACTACGAGCAGTACTTC. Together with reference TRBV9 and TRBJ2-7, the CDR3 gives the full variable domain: DSGVTQTPKHLITATGQRVTLRCSPRSGDLSVYWYQQSLDQGLQFLIQYYNGEERAKGNILERFSAQQFPDLHSELNLSSLELGDSALYFCASSAARQGNYEQYFGPGTRLTVT.

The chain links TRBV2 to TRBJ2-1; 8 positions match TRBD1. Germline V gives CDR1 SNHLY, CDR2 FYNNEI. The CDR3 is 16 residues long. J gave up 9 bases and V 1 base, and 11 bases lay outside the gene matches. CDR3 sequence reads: CASSEEGTGSIGEQFF. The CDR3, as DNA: TGTGCCAGCAGTGAAGAAGGGACAGGTTCGATTGGTGAGCAGTTCTTC.

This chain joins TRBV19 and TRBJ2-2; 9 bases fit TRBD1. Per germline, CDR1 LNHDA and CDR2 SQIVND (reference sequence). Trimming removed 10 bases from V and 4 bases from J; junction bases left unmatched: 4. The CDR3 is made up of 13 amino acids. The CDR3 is CATQGAPTGELFF. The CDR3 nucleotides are TGTGCCACACAGGGGGCGCCCACCGGGGAGCTGTTTTTT.

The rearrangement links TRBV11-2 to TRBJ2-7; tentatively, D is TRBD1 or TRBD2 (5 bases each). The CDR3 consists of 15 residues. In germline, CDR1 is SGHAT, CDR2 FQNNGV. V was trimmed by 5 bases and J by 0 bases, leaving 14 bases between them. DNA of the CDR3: TGTGCCAGCAGCCCCCCGGGACGAAGCTCCTACGAGCAGTACTTC. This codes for CASSPPGRSSYEQYF. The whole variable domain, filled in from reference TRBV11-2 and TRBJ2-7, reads EAGVAQSPRYKIIEKRQSVAFWCNPISGHATLYWYQQILGQGPKLLIQFQNNGVVDDSQLPKDRFSAERLKGVDSTLKIQPAKLEDSAVYLCASSPPGRSSYEQYFGPGTRLTVT.

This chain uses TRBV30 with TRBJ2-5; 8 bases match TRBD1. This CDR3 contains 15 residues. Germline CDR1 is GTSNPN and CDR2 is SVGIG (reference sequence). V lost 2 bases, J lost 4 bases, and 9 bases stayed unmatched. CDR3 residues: CAWSSTGGWGETQYF. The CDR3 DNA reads TGTGCCTGGAGTTCCACAGGGGGGTGGGGAGAGACCCAGTACTTC. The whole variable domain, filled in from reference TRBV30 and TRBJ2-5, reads SQTIHQWPATLVQPVGSPLSLECTVEGTSNPNLYWYRQAAGRGLQLLFYSVGIGQISSEVPQNLSASRPQDRQFILSSKKLLLSDSGFYLCAWSSTGGWGETQYFGPGTRLLVL.

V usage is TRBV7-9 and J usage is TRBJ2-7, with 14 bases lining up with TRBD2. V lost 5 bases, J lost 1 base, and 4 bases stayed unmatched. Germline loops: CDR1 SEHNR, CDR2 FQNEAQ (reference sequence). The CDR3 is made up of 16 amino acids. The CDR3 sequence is CASSPGLAGESYEQYF. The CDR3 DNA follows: TGTGCCAGCAGCCCGGGACTAGCGGGAGAGTCCTACGAGCAGTACTTC.

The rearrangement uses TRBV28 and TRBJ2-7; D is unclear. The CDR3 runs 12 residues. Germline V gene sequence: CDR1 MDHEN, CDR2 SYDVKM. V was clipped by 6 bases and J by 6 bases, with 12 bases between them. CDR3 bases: TGTGCCAGCAGAACCGTGGGGTCCGAGCAGTACTTC. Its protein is CASRTVGSEQYF.

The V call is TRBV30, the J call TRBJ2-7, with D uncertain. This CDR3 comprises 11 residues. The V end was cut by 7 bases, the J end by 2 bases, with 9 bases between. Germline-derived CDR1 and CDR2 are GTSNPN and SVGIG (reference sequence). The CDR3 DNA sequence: TGTGCCTCTGAGAGAGCCTACGAGCAGTACTTC. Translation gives CASERAYEQYF.

CDR3 bases: TGTGCCAGCAGCACCCTACGACAGGGAGGAAGGGGTAACACTGAAGCTTTCTTT. Its protein product is CASSTLRQGGRGNTEAFF. The chain joins TRBV11-2 to TRBJ1-1; 7 nucleotides line up with TRBD1. Per the germline V gene, CDR1 is SGHAT and CDR2 is FQNNGV. V dropped 5 bases and J dropped 2; count of bases not matched to a gene: 17. There are 18 residues in the CDR3.

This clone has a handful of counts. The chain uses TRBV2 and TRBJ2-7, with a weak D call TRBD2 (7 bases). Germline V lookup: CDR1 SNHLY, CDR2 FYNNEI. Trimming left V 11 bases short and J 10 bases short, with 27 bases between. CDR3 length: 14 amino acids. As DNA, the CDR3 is TGTGCCTGCGCTCCCGGACGAGGGGGGGCTACTCAGTACTTC. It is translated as CACAPGRGGATQYF.

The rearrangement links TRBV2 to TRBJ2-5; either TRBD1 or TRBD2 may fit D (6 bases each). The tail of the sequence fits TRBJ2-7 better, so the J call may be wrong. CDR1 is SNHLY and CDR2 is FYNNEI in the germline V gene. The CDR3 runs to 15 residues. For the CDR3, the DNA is TGTGCCAGCAGTGCGGGGGCGATGGGTTCCTACGAGCAGTACTTC. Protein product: CASSAGAMGSYEQYF.

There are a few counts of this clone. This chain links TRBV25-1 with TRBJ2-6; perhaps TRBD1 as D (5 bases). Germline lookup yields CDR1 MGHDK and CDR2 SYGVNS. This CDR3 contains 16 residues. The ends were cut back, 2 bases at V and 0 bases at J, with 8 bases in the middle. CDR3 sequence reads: CASSEQGSSGANVLTF. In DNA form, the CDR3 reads TGTGCCAGCAGTGAACAGGGTAGCTCTGGGGCCAACGTCCTGACTTTC.